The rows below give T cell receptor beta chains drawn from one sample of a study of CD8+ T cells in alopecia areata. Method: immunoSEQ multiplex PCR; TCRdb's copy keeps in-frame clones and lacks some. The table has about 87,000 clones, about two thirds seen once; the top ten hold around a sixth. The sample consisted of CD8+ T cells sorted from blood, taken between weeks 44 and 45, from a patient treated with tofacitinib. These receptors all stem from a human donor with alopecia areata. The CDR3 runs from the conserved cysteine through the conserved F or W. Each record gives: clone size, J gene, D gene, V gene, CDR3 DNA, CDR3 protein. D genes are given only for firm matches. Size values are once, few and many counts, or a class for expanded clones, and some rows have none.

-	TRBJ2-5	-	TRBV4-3	TGCGCCAGCAGCCCAGGCCACTGGACAGCAGAAGAGACCCAGTACTTC	CASSPGHWTAEETQYF
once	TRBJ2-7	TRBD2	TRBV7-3	TGTGCCAGCAGCATCTCCGGGACTAGCGGGCCTTGCGAGCAGTACTTC	CASSISGTSGPCEQYF
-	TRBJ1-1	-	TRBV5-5	TGTGCCAGCAGCTTGGGGGACACTGAAGCTTTCTTT	CASSLGDTEAFF
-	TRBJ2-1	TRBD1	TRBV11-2	TGTGCCAGCGGAGACAGGGGCATGATCACATTCGAGCAGTTCTTC	CASGDRGMITFEQFF
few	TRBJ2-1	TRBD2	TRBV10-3	TGTGCCATCAGTGACGGGGGGAATGAGCAGTTCTTC	CAISDGGNEQFF
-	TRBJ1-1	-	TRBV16	TGTGCCAGCAGCCCCGGGAGGGGGACTGAAGCTTTCTTT	CASSPGRGTEAFF
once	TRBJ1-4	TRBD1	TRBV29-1	TGCAGCGTTGAAGGTGAGGGGCCGACAGGGGAACTGTTTTTT	CSVEGEGPTGELFF
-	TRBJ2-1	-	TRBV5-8	TGTGCCAGCAGTTTTGGTTCGGGACTCCACAATGAGCAGTTCTTC	CASSFGSGLHNEQFF
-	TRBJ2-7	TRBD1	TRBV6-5	TGTGCCGTTGGTGGGGACAGCTACGAGCAGTACTTC	CAVGGDSYEQYF
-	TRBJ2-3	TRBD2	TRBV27	TGTGCCAGCAGTCGGACTAGCGGGGGGTCTGATACGCAGTATTTT	CASSRTSGGSDTQYF
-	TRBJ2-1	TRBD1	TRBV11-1	TGTGCCAGCAGCTTAGGTGCCTCCGGGACAGGGAATGAGCAGTTCTTC	CASSLGASGTGNEQFF
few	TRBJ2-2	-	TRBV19	TGTGCCAGTAGCCTGGACAGGGAGGGCACCGGGGAGCTGTTTTTT	CASSLDREGTGELFF
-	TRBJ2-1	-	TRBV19	TGTGCCAGTAGTATAGAACTATATACTAACAATGAGCAGTTCTTC	CASSIELYTNNEQFF
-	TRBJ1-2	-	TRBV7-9	TGTGCCAGCAGCTTACTATCCGGGACCGATGGCTACACCTTC	CASSLLSGTDGYTF
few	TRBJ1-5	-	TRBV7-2	TGTGCCAGCAGCTTGTGGAGTCAGCCCCAGCATTTT	CASSLWSQPQHF
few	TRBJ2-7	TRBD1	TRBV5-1	TGCGCCAGCAGCTCTACATCCGGGACAGACGAGCAGTACTTC	CASSSTSGTDEQYF
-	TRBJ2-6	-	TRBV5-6	TGTGCCAGCAGCTGGGCGCTCTCTGGGGCCAACGTCCTGACTTTC	CASSWALSGANVLTF